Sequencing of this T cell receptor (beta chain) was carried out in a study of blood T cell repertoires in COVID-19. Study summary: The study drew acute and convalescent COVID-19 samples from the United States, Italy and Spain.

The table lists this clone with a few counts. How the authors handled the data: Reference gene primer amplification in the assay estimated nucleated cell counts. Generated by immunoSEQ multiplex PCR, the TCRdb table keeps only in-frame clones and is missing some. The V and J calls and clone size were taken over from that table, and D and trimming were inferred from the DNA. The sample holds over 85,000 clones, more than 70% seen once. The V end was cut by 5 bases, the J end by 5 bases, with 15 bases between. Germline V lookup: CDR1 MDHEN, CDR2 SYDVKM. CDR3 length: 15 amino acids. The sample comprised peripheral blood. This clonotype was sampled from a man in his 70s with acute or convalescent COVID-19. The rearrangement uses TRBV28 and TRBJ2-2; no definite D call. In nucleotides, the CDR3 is TGTGCCAGCAGTACATTAACATACAGAACCGGGGAGCTGTTTTTT. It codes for CASSTLTYRTGELFF.